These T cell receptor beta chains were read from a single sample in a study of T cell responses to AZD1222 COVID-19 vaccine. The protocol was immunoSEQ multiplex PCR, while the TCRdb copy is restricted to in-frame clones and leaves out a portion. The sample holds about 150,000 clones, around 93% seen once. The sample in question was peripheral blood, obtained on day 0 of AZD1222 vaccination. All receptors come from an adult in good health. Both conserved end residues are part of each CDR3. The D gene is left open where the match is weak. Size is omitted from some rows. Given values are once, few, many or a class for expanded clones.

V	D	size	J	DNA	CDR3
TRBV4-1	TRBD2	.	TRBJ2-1	TGCGCCAGCAGCCAGGTCCCTAGCGGGAGTCGTGAGCAGTTCTTC	CASSQVPSGSREQFF
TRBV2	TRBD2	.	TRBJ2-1	TGTGCCAGCAGTGTGGTAGCGGGGGGCGGTGAGCAGTTCTTC	CASSVVAGGGEQFF
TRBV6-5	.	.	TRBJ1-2	TGTGCCAGCAGTTACCAACAGGGAAGGAACTATGGCTACACCTTC	CASSYQQGRNYGYTF
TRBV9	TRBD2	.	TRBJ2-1	TGTGCCAGCAGCGTTACTAGCGGTAACAATGAGCAGTTCTTC	CASSVTSGNNEQFF
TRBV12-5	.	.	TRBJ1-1	TGTGCTAGTGGTTTGGGACTTAAGGGGAGCACTGAAGCTTTCTTT	CASGLGLKGSTEAFF
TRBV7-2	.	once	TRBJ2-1	TGTGCCAGCAAAGGGCGGGGCTCCTACAATGAGCAGTTCTTC	CASKGRGSYNEQFF
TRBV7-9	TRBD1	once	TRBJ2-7	TGTGCCAGCAGCTTATGGGCTGGGACAGGGGGCTCCTACGAGCAGTACTTC	CASSLWAGTGGSYEQYF
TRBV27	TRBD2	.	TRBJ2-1	TGTGCCAGCAGTTTATTTGGGCTAGCGGGGTACAATGAGCAGTTCTTC	CASSLFGLAGYNEQFF
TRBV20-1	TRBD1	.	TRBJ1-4	TGCAGTGCTAGTCGACAGGGGGATGAAAAACTGTTTTTT	CSASRQGDEKLFF
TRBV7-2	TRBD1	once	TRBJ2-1	TGTGCCAGCAGGTGGGACAGGGGGAGGAATGAGCAGTTCTTC	CASRWDRGRNEQFF
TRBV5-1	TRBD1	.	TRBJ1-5	TGCGCCAGCGCCCAGGGGGTAGATCAGCCCCAGCATTTT	CASAQGVDQPQHF
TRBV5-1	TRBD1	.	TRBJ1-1	TGCGCCAGCAGCACGGACAGGGTGCTGAACACTGAAGCTTTCTTT	CASSTDRVLNTEAFF
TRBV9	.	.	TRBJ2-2	TGTGCCAGCAGCGTCGGTAACACCGCCACCGGGGAGCTGTTTTTT	CASSVGNTATGELFF
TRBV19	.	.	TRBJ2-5	TGTGCCAGTAGTATAAGCGCCCAGGGACCCCAAGAGACCCAGTACTTC	CASSISAQGPQETQYF
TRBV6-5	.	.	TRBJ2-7	TGTGCCAGCAGTTTCGACAGGCTGGGCTCCTACGAGCAGTACTTC	CASSFDRLGSYEQYF
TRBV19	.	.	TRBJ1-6	TGTGCCAGTAGTCAAGGCAGAATGAATTCACCCCTCCACTTT	CASSQGRMNSPLHF
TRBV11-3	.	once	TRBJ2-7	TGTGCCAGCAGCTTAGCAGCTGGGGCTTCCGAGCAGTACTTC	CASSLAAGASEQYF
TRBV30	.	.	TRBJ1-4	TGTGCCTGGAGTTCGTTTGTCTCTAATGAAAAACTGTTTTTT	CAWSSFVSNEKLFF